These 8 T cell receptor beta chains were sequenced from one sample in a study of blood T cell repertoires in COVID-19. Libraries were prepared by immunoSEQ multiplex PCR; TCRdb keeps only in-frame clonotypes and omits some of them. The data hold about 240,000 clones, with roughly 86% observed a single time. Sequencing was performed on peripheral blood. The source of these receptors is a man older than 75 with acute or convalescent COVID-19.

Of note for this clone: Other DNA sequences within the sample encode an identical CDR3. The rearrangement joins TRBV18 to TRBJ1-4; D is ambiguous. The CDR3 extends over 13 amino acids. Germline V gene data show CDR1 as KGHSH and CDR2 as LQKENI. V was pared by 6 bases and J by 4 bases, with 9 bases between. The CDR3 nucleotides are TGTGCCAGCTCTCGGGATAGTAATGAAAAACTGTTTTTT. It translates to CASSRDSNEKLFF. Drawing the rest from reference TRBV18 and TRBJ1-4, the complete variable domain is NAGVMQNPRHLVRRRGQEARLRCSPMKGHSHVYWYRQLPEEGLKFMVYLQKENIIDESGMPKERFSAEFPKEGPSILRIQQVVRGDSAAYFCASSRDSNEKLFFGSGTQLSVL.

The V call is TRBV19, the J call TRBJ2-6, with 7 bases aligning to TRBD1. In germline, CDR1 is LNHDA, CDR2 SQIVND (reference sequence). Germline trimming cut 7 bases from V and 1 base from J; bases unmatched to any gene: 13. This CDR3 has 18 amino acids. The chain's CDR3 is CASIRRTGLNSGANVLTF. CDR3 in DNA: TGTGCCAGTATCCGAAGGACAGGCTTGAATTCTGGGGCCAACGTCCTGACTTTC.

Regarding this clone: No DNA is shown, since the ends of the CDR3 on it are uncertain; the CDR3 is the one TCRdb lists. The V gene is TRBV29-1, the J gene TRBJ1-1. Germline V lookup: CDR1 SQVTM, CDR2 ANQGSEA. The CDR3 length is 8 residues, termini included. This CDR3 is CSVAGGAF.

The V call is TRBV29-1, the J call TRBJ2-1; 8 positions agree with TRBD2. Unmatched junction bases numbered 6, after V lost 3 bases and J lost 8 bases. CDR1 is SQVTM and CDR2 is ANQGSEA in the germline V gene. This CDR3 contains 13 residues. CDR3 nucleotide sequence: TGCAGCGTTGATCCGGGGGGGGCCTATGAGCAGTTCTTC. It is translated as CSVDPGGAYEQFF.

The chain uses TRBV28 and TRBJ1-2; possibly TRBD1 for D (5 bases). The CDR3 length is 13 residues. Germline CDR1 and CDR2: MDHEN and SYDVKM. V was cut by 1 base and J by 7 bases, with 10 bases left in between. The CDR3 nucleotides read TGTGCCAGCAGTTTATTGGGGGGGGTTGGCTACACCTTC. It yields the protein CASSLLGGVGYTF.

V usage is TRBV7-9 and J usage is TRBJ2-7; no firm D call. Germline V lookup: CDR1 SEHNR, CDR2 FQNEAQ (reference sequence). This CDR3 contains 19 residues. With 5 bases removed from V and 2 bases from J, the gap between germline ends came to 28 bases. CDR3 nucleotides: TGTGCCAGCAGCGCCTTGGTTTGGGCCAAAAGAAGACGAACCTACGAGCAGTACTTC. Translation gives CASSALVWAKRRRTYEQYF.

The chain employs TRBV3-1 (or the pseudogene TRBV3-2) and TRBJ2-5; D may be TRBD2 (5 bases). This CDR3 region has 15 residues. V was clipped by 1 base and J by 4 bases, with 13 bases between them. The V gene's germline CDR1 is LGHDT and CDR2 YNNKEL (reference sequence). The CDR3: CASSQGAGVLETQYF. CDR3 bases: TGTGCCAGCAGCCAAGGGGCGGGTGTTTTAGAGACCCAGTACTTC.

The chain uses TRBV5-4 and TRBJ1-4; D uncertain. Looked up from germline, CDR1 is SGHNT and CDR2 is YYREEE (reference sequence). The V and J ends lost 3 bases and 0 bases respectively, with 9 bases between them. The length of the CDR3 is 15 residues. CDR3 sequence: CASSSDITTNEKLFF. The CDR3 nucleotides are TGTGCCAGCAGCTCTGACATTACAACTAATGAAAAACTGTTTTTT.